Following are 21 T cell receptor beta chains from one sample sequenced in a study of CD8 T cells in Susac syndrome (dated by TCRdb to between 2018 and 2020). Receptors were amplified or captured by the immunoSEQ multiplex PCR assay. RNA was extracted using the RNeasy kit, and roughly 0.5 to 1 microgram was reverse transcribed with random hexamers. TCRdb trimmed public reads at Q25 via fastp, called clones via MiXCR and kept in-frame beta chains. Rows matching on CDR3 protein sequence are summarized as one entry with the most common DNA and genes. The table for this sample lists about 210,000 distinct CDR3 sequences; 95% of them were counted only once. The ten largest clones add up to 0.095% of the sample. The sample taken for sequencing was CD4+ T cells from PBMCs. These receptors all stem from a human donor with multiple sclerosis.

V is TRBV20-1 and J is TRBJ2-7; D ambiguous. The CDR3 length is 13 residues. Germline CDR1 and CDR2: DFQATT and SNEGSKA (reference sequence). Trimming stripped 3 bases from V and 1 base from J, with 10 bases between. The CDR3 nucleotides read TGCAGTGCTAGCCAGGACCGATCCTACGAGCAGTACTTC. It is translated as CSASQDRSYEQYF.

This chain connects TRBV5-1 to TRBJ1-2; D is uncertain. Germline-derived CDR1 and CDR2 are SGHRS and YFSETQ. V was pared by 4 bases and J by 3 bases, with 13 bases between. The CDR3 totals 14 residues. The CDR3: CASSPERADYGYTF. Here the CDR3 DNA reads TGCGCCAGCAGCCCCGAGCGGGCTGACTATGGCTACACCTTC.

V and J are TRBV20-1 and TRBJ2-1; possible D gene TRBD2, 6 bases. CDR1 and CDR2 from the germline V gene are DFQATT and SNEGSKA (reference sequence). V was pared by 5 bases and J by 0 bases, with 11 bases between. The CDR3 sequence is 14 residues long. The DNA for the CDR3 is TGCAGTGCTCTTGCCGGGAGCTCCTACAATGAGCAGTTCTTC. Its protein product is CSALAGSSYNEQFF.

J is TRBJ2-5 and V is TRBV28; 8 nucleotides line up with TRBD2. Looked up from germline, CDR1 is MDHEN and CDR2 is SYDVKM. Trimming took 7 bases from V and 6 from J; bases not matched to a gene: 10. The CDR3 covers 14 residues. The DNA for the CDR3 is TGTGCCAGCACAGTAGCGGGAATGGTAAAGACCCAGTACTTC. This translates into CASTVAGMVKTQYF.

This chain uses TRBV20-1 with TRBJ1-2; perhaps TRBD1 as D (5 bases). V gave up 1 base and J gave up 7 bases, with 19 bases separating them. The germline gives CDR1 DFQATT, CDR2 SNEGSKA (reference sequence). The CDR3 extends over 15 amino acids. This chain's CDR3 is CSARVLGGPPGGYTF. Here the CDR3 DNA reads TGCAGTGCTAGAGTTTTGGGGGGACCCCCGGGTGGCTACACCTTC.

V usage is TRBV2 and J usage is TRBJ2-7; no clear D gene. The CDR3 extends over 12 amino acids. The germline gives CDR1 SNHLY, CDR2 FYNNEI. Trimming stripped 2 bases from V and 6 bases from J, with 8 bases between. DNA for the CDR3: TGTGCCAGCAGTGAATTCACGAGCGAGCAGTACTTC. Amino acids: CASSEFTSEQYF.

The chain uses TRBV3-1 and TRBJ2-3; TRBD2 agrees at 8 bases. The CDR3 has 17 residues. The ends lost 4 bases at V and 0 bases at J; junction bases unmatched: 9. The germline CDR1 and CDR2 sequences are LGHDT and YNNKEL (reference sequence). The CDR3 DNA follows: TGTGCCAGCAGCCCGGGAGGGAGCGGCCCTAGCACAGATACGCAGTATTTT. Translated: CASSPGGSGPSTDTQYF.

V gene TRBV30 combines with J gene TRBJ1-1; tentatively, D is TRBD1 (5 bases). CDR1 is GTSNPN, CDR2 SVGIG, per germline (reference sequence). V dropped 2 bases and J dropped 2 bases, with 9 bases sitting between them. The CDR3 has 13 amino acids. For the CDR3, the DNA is TGTGCCTGGAGTAGGGGTGATAACACTGAAGCTTTCTTT. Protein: CAWSRGDNTEAFF.

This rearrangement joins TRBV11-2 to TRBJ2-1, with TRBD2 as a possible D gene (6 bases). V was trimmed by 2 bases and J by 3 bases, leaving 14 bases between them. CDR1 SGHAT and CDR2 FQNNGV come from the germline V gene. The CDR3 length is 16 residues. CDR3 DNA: TGTGCCAGCAGCTTACTAGCGATCGAAGTCTACAATGAGCAGTTCTTC. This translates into CASSLLAIEVYNEQFF.

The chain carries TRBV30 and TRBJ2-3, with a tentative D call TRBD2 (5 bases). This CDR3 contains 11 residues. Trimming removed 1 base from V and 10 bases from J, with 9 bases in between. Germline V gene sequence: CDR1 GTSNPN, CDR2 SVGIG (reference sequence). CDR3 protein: CAWSGTSAQYF. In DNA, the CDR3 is TGTGCCTGGAGTGGGACTTCAGCGCAGTATTTT. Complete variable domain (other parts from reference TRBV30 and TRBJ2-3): SQTIHQWPATLVQPVGSPLSLECTVEGTSNPNLYWYRQAAGRGLQLLFYSVGIGQISSEVPQNLSASRPQDRQFILSSKKLLLSDSGFYLCAWSGTSAQYFGPGTRLTVL.

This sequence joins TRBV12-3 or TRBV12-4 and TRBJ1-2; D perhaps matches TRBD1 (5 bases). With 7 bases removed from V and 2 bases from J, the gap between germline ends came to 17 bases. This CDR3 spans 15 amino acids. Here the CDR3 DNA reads TGTGCCAGCACCCCCATGGGGGGACTAAACTATGGCTACACCTTC. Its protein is CASTPMGGLNYGYTF.

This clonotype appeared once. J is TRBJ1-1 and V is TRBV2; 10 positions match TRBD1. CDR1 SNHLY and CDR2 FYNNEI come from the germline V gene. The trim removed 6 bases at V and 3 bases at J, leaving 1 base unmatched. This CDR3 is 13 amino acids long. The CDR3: CASRTGGYTEAFF. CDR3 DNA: TGTGCCAGCAGGACAGGGGGCTACACTGAAGCTTTCTTT.

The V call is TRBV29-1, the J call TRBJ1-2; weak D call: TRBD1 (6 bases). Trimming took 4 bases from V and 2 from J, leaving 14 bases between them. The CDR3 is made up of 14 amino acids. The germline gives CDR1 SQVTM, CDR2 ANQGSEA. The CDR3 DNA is TGCAGCGTTGTATGGAAAGGGGGAAACTATGGCTACACCTTC. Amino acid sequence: CSVVWKGGNYGYTF.

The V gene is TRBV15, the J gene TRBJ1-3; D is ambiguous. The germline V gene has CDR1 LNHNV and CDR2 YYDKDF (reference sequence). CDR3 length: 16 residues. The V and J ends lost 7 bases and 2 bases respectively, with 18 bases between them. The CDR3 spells CATTSQPGLPGNTIYF. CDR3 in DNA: TGTGCCACCACCTCGCAGCCTGGGCTTCCTGGAAACACCATATATTTT.

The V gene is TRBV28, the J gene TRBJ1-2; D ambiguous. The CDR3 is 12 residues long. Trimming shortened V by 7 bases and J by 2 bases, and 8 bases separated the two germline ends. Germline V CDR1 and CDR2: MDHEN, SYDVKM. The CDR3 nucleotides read TGTGCCAGCACAGCCAACAACTATGGCTACACCTTC. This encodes CASTANNYGYTF.

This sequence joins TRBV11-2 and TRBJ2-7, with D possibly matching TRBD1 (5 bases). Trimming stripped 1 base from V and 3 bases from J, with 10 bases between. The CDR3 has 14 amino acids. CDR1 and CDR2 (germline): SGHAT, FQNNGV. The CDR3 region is CASSLVGRDYEQYF. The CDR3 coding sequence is TGTGCCAGCAGCTTAGTGGGCAGGGACTACGAGCAGTACTTC.

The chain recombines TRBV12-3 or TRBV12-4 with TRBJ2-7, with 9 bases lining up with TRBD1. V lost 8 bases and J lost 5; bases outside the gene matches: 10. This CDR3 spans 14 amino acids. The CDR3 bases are TGTGCCAGCGGAAGGACAGGGGCAGGAAACGAGCAGTACTTC. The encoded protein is CASGRTGAGNEQYF.

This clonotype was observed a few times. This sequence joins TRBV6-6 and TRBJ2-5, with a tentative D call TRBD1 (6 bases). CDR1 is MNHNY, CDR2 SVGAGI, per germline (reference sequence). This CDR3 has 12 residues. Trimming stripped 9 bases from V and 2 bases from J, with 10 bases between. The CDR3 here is CASRGQQETQYF. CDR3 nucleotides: TGTGCCAGTAGGGGACAACAAGAGACCCAGTACTTC.

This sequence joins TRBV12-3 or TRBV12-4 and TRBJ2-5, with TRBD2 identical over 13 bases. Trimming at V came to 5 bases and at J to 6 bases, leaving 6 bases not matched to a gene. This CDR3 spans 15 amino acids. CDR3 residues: CASSPRTSGSKTQYF. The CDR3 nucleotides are TGTGCCAGCAGTCCACGGACTAGCGGGAGTAAGACCCAGTACTTC.

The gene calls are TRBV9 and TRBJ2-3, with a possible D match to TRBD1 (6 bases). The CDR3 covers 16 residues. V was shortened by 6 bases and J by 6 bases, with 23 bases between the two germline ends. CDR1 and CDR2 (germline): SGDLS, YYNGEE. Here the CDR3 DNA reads TGTGCCAGCAAAAAAACCGGGGCCTTGGGGGCGGATACGCAGTATTTT. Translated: CASKKTGALGADTQYF. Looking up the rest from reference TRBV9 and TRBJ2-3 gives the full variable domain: DSGVTQTPKHLITATGQRVTLRCSPRSGDLSVYWYQQSLDQGLQFLIQYYNGEERAKGNILERFSAQQFPDLHSELNLSSLELGDSALYFCASKKTGALGADTQYFGPGTRLTVL.

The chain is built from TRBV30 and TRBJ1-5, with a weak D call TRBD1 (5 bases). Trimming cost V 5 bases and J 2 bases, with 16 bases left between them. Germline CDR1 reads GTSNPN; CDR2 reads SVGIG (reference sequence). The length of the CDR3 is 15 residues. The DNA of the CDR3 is TGTGCCTGGGGACCCTCGGGGGTTGGCAATCAGCCCCAGCATTTT. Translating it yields CAWGPSGVGNQPQHF.